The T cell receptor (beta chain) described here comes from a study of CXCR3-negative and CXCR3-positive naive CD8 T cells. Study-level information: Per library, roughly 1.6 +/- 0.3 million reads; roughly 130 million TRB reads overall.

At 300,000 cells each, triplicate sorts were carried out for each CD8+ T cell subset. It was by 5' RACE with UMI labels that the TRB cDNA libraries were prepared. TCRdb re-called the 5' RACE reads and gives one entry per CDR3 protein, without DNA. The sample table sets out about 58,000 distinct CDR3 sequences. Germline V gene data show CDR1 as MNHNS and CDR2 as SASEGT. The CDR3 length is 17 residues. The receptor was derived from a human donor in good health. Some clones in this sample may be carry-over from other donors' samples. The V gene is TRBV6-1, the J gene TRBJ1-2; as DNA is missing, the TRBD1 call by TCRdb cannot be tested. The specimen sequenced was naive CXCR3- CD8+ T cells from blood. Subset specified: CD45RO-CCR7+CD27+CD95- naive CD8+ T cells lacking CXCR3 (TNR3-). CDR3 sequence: CASSVMGQGARNYGYTF.